This T cell receptor beta chain emerged from a study of blood T cell repertoires in COVID-19. Study in general: Samples taken during acute and convalescent COVID-19 were collected in the United States, Italy and Spain. In each case, the material was cDNA or gDNA derived from T cells, B-cell-depleted T cells, or PBMCs.

In the original processing: Amplification from reference gene primers served as the basis for estimated nucleated cell counts. Assay: immunoSEQ multiplex PCR; the TCRdb copy retains only in-frame clones and omits some. V and J calls and clone size are as listed in that table; D and trimming were resolved from the DNA. Of 55,000 to 65,000 clones listed, approximately 87% are singletons. Sequenced input: peripheral blood. This receptor was identified in a man aged 55-75 years with active or convalescent COVID-19.

The CDR3 reads CASSRQGRETQYF. The CDR3 bases are TGTGCCAGCAGCCGACAGGGCCGGGAGACCCAGTACTTC. V gene TRBV5-5 combines with J gene TRBJ2-5, with TRBD1 matching over 7 bases. The ends lost 4 bases at V and 5 bases at J; junction bases unmatched: 5. This CDR3 comprises 13 residues. The germline V gene encodes CDR1 SGHKS and CDR2 YYEKEE (reference sequence).